This T cell receptor (beta chain) was captured by sequencing in a study of cytomegalovirus exposure and HLA in healthy donors. Study-wide findings and caveats: Most of the TCR beta V segments (in an earlier analysis) were productive either about 87% or about 30% of the time. The number of N-insertions in an Asian-associated ancestry cluster was reportedly below the roughly 620-donor mean in a later analysis. It was reported that the classifier diagnosed cytomegalovirus status with high specificity and sensitivity in both the original and validation cohorts. V- and J-gene trimming of TCR beta was linked (in a later analysis) to a missense DCLRE1C variant.

This clone was seen a few times. Its matching antigen is unknown. The V and J ends lost 6 bases and 7 bases respectively, with 16 bases between them. The CDR3 loop spans 14 amino acids. In germline, CDR1 is SGHRS, CDR2 YFSETQ. The PCR made use of 60 Vbeta and 13 Jbeta primers. Repertoires were generated with immunoSEQ multiplex PCR, while TCRdb's copy carries only in-frame clones and drops some. Counted here are nearly 110,000 clones, around 77% occurring once; the ten biggest clones make up roughly 3.9%. Sequenced: PBMCs. The sequence was obtained from a male donor in good health and CMV-seronegative. The V call is TRBV5-1, the J call TRBJ2-2; D is perhaps TRBD2 (5 bases). The CDR3 DNA reads TGCGCCAGCACCACGCTCGGGGTCGACGGGGAGCTGTTTTTT. Protein sequence: CASTTLGVDGELFF.